This T cell receptor beta chain was captured by sequencing in a study of CXCR3-negative and CXCR3-positive naive CD8 T cells. Study-wide results and limits: For memory CD8+ cells diversity was much lower, but both naive subsets had comparably high diversity. Higher TRB CDR3 hydrophobicity marked CXCR3-positive naive cells relative to CXCR3-negative naive cells.

UMI-labeled TRB cDNA libraries were prepared by 5' RACE. Following a re-call of the 5' RACE reads, TCRdb has one entry per CDR3 protein and lacks DNA. Its table records around 66,000 distinct CDR3 sequences. Comments on this clonotype: Antigen unknown.

What was sequenced was naive CXCR3+ CD8+ T cells from blood. Sample subset: CD45RO-CCR7+CD27+CD95- naive CD8+ T cells expressing CXCR3 (TNR3+). The sequence was collected from a human donor in good health. Some clones in this sample may be carry-over from other donors' samples.

The CDR3 here is CASSRLVGGVYEQYF. The chain recombines TRBV7-2 with TRBJ2-7; checking the TCRdb D call of TRBD1 is not possible without DNA. The V gene's germline CDR1 is SGHTA and CDR2 FQGNSA. The CDR3 totals 15 residues.